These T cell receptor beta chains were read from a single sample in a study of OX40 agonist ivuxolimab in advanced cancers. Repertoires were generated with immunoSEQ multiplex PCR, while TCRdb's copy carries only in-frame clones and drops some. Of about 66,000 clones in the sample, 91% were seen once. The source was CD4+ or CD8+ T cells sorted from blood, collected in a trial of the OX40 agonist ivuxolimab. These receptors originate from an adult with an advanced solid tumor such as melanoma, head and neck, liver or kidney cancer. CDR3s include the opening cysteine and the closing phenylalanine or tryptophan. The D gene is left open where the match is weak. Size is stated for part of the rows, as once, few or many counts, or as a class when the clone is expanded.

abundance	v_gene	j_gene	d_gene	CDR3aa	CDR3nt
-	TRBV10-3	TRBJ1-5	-	CAISREGSQPQHF	TGTGCCATCAGTAGAGAAGGGAGCCAGCCCCAGCATTTT
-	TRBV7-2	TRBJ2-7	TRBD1	CASSLGDRGRYEQYF	TGTGCCAGCAGCTTAGGGGACAGGGGGCGCTACGAGCAGTACTTC
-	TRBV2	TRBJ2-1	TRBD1	CASRLDRGGYNEQFF	TGTGCCAGCAGACTAGACAGGGGAGGATACAATGAGCAGTTCTTC
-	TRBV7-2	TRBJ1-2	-	CASSSYLVGYTF	TGTGCCAGCAGCTCCTACCTCGTTGGCTACACCTTC
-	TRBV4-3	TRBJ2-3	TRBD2	CASSQGAGATQYF	TGCGCCAGCAGCCAAGGTGCGGGAGCTACGCAGTATTTT
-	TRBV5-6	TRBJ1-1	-	CASGEHTEAFF	TGTGCCAGCGGAGAACACACTGAAGCTTTCTTT
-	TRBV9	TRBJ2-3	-	CASSVGPLRADTQYF	TGTGCCAGCAGCGTAGGACCGTTGAGGGCAGATACGCAGTATTTT
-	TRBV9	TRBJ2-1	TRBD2	CASSVAELAGDPFF	TGTGCCAGCAGCGTAGCTGAGCTAGCGGGAGATCCGTTCTTC
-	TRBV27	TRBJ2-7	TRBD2	CASSLSGGGGGYEQYF	TGTGCCAGCAGCCTTTCTGGGGGGGGTGGGGGATACGAGCAGTACTTC
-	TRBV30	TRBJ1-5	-	CAWSPPQRGREPQHF	TGTGCCTGGAGTCCTCCCCAAAGGGGGAGGGAGCCCCAGCATTTT
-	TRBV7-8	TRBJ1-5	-	CASSRSLNQPQHF	TGTGCCAGCAGCCGCAGCCTCAATCAGCCCCAGCATTTT
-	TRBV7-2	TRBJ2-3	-	CASSPSGAGGTDTQYF	TGTGCCAGCAGCCCCAGCGGGGCAGGGGGCACAGATACGCAGTATTTT
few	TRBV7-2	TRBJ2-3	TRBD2	CASSLDGLAGGADTQYF	TGTGCCAGCAGCTTAGATGGACTAGCGGGAGGTGCAGATACGCAGTATTTT
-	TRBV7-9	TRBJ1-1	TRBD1	CTSWGQSNTEAFF	TGTACCTCATGGGGACAGTCGAACACTGAAGCTTTCTTT
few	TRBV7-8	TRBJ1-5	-	CASKGTYNQPQHF	TGTGCCAGCAAAGGGACGTACAATCAGCCCCAGCATTTT
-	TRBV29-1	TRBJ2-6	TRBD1	CSAMTGSGANVLTF	TGCAGCGCAATGACAGGGTCTGGGGCCAACGTCCTGACTTTC
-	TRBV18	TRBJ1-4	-	CASSPPGGGNEKLFF	TGTGCCAGCTCACCACCGGGCGGGGGTAATGAAAAACTGTTTTTT
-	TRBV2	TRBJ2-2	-	CASSGLLNTGELFF	TGTGCCAGCAGTGGGTTGCTTAACACCGGGGAGCTGTTTTTT
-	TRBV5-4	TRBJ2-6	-	CASSPAGTGANVLTF	TGTGCCAGCAGCCCGGCTGGGACTGGGGCCAACGTCCTGACTTTC
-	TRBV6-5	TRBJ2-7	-	CASSFPRDSYEQYF	TGTGCCAGCAGCTTTCCCAGGGACTCCTACGAGCAGTACTTC
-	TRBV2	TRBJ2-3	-	CASRGGPPPTDTQYF	TGTGCCAGCAGGGGGGGCCCGCCGCCGACAGATACGCAGTATTTT
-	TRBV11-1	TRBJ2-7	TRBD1	CASSPRQGNYEQYF	TGTGCCAGCAGCCCCCGACAGGGGAACTACGAGCAGTACTTC
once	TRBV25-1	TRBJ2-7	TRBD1	CASRRTGVGEQYF	TGTGCCAGCAGACGGACAGGGGTAGGCGAGCAGTACTTC
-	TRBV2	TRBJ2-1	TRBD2	CASSGGWTREGEQFF	TGTGCCAGCAGTGGGGGGTGGACTAGAGAGGGAGAGCAGTTCTTC
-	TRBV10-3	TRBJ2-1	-	CAIRGPYNEQFF	TGTGCCATCAGGGGGCCTTACAATGAGCAGTTCTTC
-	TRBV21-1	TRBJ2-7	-	CASSKRNRSSYEQYF	TGTGCCAGCAGCAAAAGGAACAGGAGCTCCTACGAGCAGTACTTC
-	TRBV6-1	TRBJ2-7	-	CASSGYVRYGGEGYEQYF	TGTGCCAGCAGTGGCTACGTAAGGTACGGGGGCGAGGGCTACGAGCAGTACTTC
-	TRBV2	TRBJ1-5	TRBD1	CASSQQGANQPQHF	TGTGCCAGCAGCCAACAGGGGGCGAATCAGCCCCAGCATTTT
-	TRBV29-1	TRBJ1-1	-	CSVGRSDMNTEAFF	TGCAGCGTTGGGCGGTCCGACATGAACACTGAAGCTTTCTTT
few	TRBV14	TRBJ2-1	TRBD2	CASRPSRSGRGRNEQFF	TGTGCCAGCAGGCCGTCGCGAAGCGGGAGAGGGAGGAATGAGCAGTTCTTC
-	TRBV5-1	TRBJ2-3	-	CASSRFSDTQYF	TGCGCCAGCAGCCGGTTCTCAGATACGCAGTATTTT
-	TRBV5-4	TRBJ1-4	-	CASSLGQGRVEKLFF	TGTGCCAGCAGCTTAGGTCAGGGGCGAGTTGAAAAACTGTTTTTT
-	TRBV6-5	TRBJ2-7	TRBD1	CASSPLGQGSYEQYF	TGTGCCAGCAGCCCCCTAGGACAGGGTTCCTACGAGCAGTACTTC
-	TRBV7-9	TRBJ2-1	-	CASSFERGGRPNEQFF	TGTGCCAGCAGCTTTGAACGTGGGGGGAGGCCCAATGAGCAGTTCTTC
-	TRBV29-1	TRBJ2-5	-	CSVDQGSAVGETQYF	TGCAGCGTTGACCAGGGTTCGGCGGTCGGAGAGACCCAGTACTTC
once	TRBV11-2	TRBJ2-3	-	CASSQDGTDTQYF	TGTGCCAGCAGCCAGGATGGCACAGATACGCAGTATTTT
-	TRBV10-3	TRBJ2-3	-	CAITRSGQRTDTQYF	TGTGCCATCACCAGAAGCGGCCAGCGCACAGATACGCAGTATTTT
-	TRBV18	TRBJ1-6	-	CASSAIERGNSPLHF	TGTGCCAGCTCAGCCATTGAGCGCGGTAATTCACCCCTCCACTTT
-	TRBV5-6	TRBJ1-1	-	CASSLLSPRLNTEAFF	TGTGCCAGCAGTTTACTGTCCCCCCGATTGAACACTGAAGCTTTCTTT
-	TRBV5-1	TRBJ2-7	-	CASSSTNSQTHEQYF	TGCGCCAGCAGTTCTACAAACTCCCAGACCCACGAGCAGTACTTC